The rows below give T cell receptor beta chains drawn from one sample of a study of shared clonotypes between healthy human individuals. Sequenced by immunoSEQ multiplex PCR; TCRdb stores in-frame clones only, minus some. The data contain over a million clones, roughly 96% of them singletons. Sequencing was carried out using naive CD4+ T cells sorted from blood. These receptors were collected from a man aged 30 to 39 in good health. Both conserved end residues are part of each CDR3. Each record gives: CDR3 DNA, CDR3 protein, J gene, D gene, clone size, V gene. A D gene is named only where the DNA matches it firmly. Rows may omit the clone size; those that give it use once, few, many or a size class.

DNA: TGCGCCAGCAGCGCCGCAGGGGGCCGTCAGCCCCAGCATTTT
CDR3: CASSAAGGRQPQHF
J: TRBJ1-5
D: TRBD1
size: few
V: TRBV5-1

DNA: TGCAGTGCTAGCCAAGCAGATACGCAGTATTTT
CDR3: CSASQADTQYF
J: TRBJ2-3
D: NA
size: NA
V: TRBV20-1

DNA: TGCGCCAGCAGTCAAAGCCCAGGACAAAATACGCAGTATTTT
CDR3: CASSQSPGQNTQYF
J: TRBJ2-3
D: NA
size: NA
V: TRBV23-1

DNA: TGTGCCAGCAGCCAACTCAGGGCCTCGGATGGCTACACCTTC
CDR3: CASSQLRASDGYTF
J: TRBJ1-2
D: NA
size: NA
V: TRBV6-5

DNA: TGTGCCAGCAGCTTCGGAGCGAGTTCCGAATACGAGCAGTACTTC
CDR3: CASSFGASSEYEQYF
J: TRBJ2-7
D: NA
size: NA
V: TRBV4-2

DNA: TGTGCCAGCAGCCTCGGGACTAGCGGGAGGCAGTCCTCCTACGAGCAGTACTTC
CDR3: CASSLGTSGRQSSYEQYF
J: TRBJ2-7
D: TRBD2
size: once
V: TRBV9

DNA: TGTGCCAGCAGCCTACTGACTGCACCGAACACTGAAGCTTTCTTT
CDR3: CASSLLTAPNTEAFF
J: TRBJ1-1
D: NA
size: once
V: TRBV7-3

DNA: TGTGCCAGCAGCTTAACAAGCGGAAGCACAGATACGCAGTATTTT
CDR3: CASSLTSGSTDTQYF
J: TRBJ2-3
D: NA
size: NA
V: TRBV7-9

DNA: TGTGCCAGCAGTTTAGGGGCAGCCCTCCGGTACGAGCAGTACTTC
CDR3: CASSLGAALRYEQYF
J: TRBJ2-7
D: NA
size: NA
V: TRBV28

DNA: TGTGCCAGTAGGATCCTGGGACAGGGGGTAGGCCGGGACACTGAAGCTTTCTTT
CDR3: CASRILGQGVGRDTEAFF
J: TRBJ1-1
D: TRBD1
size: NA
V: TRBV19

DNA: TGCGCCAGCAGCTTGGTGGCGGGCACAGATACGCAGTATTTT
CDR3: CASSLVAGTDTQYF
J: TRBJ2-3
D: NA
size: NA
V: TRBV5-1

DNA: TGTGCCAGCTCACGGGGGACTCTGCAGTTCTTC
CDR3: CASSRGTLQFF
J: TRBJ2-1
D: NA
size: once
V: TRBV18

DNA: TGTGCCAGTAATGCGGGGCTTAATCAGCCCCAGCATTTT
CDR3: CASNAGLNQPQHF
J: TRBJ1-5
D: NA
size: NA
V: TRBV19

DNA: TGTGCCAGCAGTGAAGATACTAGCGGAGACTACGAGCAGTACTTC
CDR3: CASSEDTSGDYEQYF
J: TRBJ2-7
D: TRBD2
size: NA
V: TRBV6-1

DNA: TGTGCCAGCAGTTTATCGGGACTAGCGGGAAGGTTCGTCGAGCAGTACTTC
CDR3: CASSLSGLAGRFVEQYF
J: TRBJ2-7
D: TRBD2
size: NA
V: TRBV27

DNA: TGTGCCAGCATTACCCCAGGGGTCGCTGAAGCTTTCTTT
CDR3: CASITPGVAEAFF
J: TRBJ1-1
D: NA
size: NA
V: TRBV28

DNA: TGTGCCAGCAGCTCGGGACAGCCGGGGACCAACACAGATACGCAGTATTTT
CDR3: CASSSGQPGTNTDTQYF
J: TRBJ2-3
D: TRBD1
size: NA
V: TRBV13

DNA: TGCGCCAGCAGCCCCAGACTAGCGGGCGCCTACGAGCAGTACTTC
CDR3: CASSPRLAGAYEQYF
J: TRBJ2-7
D: TRBD2
size: NA
V: TRBV5-1

DNA: TGTGCCAGCAGCTACAGGGGGGGGTACAATGAGCAGTTCTTC
CDR3: CASSYRGGYNEQFF
J: TRBJ2-1
D: NA
size: NA
V: TRBV7-9

DNA: TGTGCCAGCAGCTTGAGGCTAGCGGGAGTCTACGAGCAGTACTTC
CDR3: CASSLRLAGVYEQYF
J: TRBJ2-7
D: TRBD2
size: NA
V: TRBV5-6

DNA: TGCGCCAGCGGAGGACAGGGTGGTGGCTACACCTTC
CDR3: CASGGQGGGYTF
J: TRBJ1-2
D: TRBD1
size: NA
V: TRBV10-2

DNA: TGTGCCAGCAGCGTAAGGTGGCAGGGCACAGATACGCAGTATTTT
CDR3: CASSVRWQGTDTQYF
J: TRBJ2-3
D: NA
size: NA
V: TRBV9

DNA: TGCAGCGTGTTGGGACGGGAAGAGACCCAGTACTTC
CDR3: CSVLGREETQYF
J: TRBJ2-5
D: NA
size: NA
V: TRBV29-1

DNA: TGTGCCAGTACCATTGCCGCCCACGGCTACAATGAGCAGTTCTTC
CDR3: CASTIAAHGYNEQFF
J: TRBJ2-1
D: NA
size: NA
V: TRBV19

DNA: TGCAGCGCGGACAGGGGGGAAGCTGGCTACACCTTC
CDR3: CSADRGEAGYTF
J: TRBJ1-2
D: TRBD1
size: NA
V: TRBV29-1

DNA: TGTGCCAGCAGCTTAGGGGCGCTAGCGGGATTGGGAGAGCAGTACTTC
CDR3: CASSLGALAGLGEQYF
J: TRBJ2-7
D: TRBD2
size: NA
V: TRBV7-2

DNA: TGTGCCAGCAGCAGTAGAAGGAGGGGCACTGAAGCTTTCTTT
CDR3: CASSSRRRGTEAFF
J: TRBJ1-1
D: NA
size: NA
V: TRBV5-6

DNA: TGTGCCACCTTCCCCTTGGGTGGAGGAGAGCAGTACTTC
CDR3: CATFPLGGGEQYF
J: TRBJ2-7
D: NA
size: once
V: TRBV2

DNA: TGCGCCAGCAGCTCGGACAGGTCTTTCGCTGAAGCTTTCTTT
CDR3: CASSSDRSFAEAFF
J: TRBJ1-1
D: TRBD1
size: NA
V: TRBV5-1

DNA: TGTGCCAGCAGCTTGGGACTAGCGGGACTAAATGAGCAGTTCTTC
CDR3: CASSLGLAGLNEQFF
J: TRBJ2-1
D: TRBD2
size: NA
V: TRBV5-4

DNA: TGTGCCTGGGCGGGATCCTACGAGCAGTACTTC
CDR3: CAWAGSYEQYF
J: TRBJ2-7
D: NA
size: NA
V: TRBV30

DNA: TGTGCCAGCTCACCACTAGGACTAGCGGGAGTATTAGGTGAGCAGTTCTTC
CDR3: CASSPLGLAGVLGEQFF
J: TRBJ2-1
D: TRBD2
size: NA
V: TRBV18

DNA: TGCGCCAGCAGTGGGGGGCCGAACACCGGGGAGCTGTTTTTT
CDR3: CASSGGPNTGELFF
J: TRBJ2-2
D: NA
size: NA
V: TRBV5-1

DNA: TGCGCCAGCAGCAAGCGGACTAGTACCCACGAGCAGTACTTC
CDR3: CASSKRTSTHEQYF
J: TRBJ2-7
D: TRBD2
size: NA
V: TRBV5-1

DNA: TGTGCCAGCAGCTTAGCGTTACGGACGAATGAGCAGTTCTTC
CDR3: CASSLALRTNEQFF
J: TRBJ2-1
D: NA
size: NA
V: TRBV7-8

DNA: TGTGCCAGCAGTGGTTGGGTTGGGAGCAACAATGAGCAGTTCTTC
CDR3: CASSGWVGSNNEQFF
J: TRBJ2-1
D: NA
size: NA
V: TRBV25-1

DNA: TGTGCCAGCAGGACGGGCAGGGGAGGAGGCGGGGCCAACGTCCTGACTTTC
CDR3: CASRTGRGGGGANVLTF
J: TRBJ2-6
D: NA
size: NA
V: TRBV7-8

DNA: TGTGCCAGCAGCTCTTCCGGGGGACTCTACGAGCAGTACTTC
CDR3: CASSSSGGLYEQYF
J: TRBJ2-7
D: NA
size: NA
V: TRBV7-9

DNA: TGTGCTAGTGGTCATCAGGGGGCTGTGTACAATGAGCAGTTCTTC
CDR3: CASGHQGAVYNEQFF
J: TRBJ2-1
D: TRBD1
size: NA
V: TRBV12-5

DNA: TGTGCCAGTAGTATTGTCGGGACAGGGGGCCAGCCCCAGCATTTT
CDR3: CASSIVGTGGQPQHF
J: TRBJ1-5
D: TRBD1
size: NA
V: TRBV19

DNA: TGCGCCAGCAGCTTGGGGCTCATGGGGGTATCGGATACGCAGTATTTT
CDR3: CASSLGLMGVSDTQYF
J: TRBJ2-3
D: NA
size: NA
V: TRBV5-1

DNA: TGTGCCTGGAGTCTCGGGGGGCCCCATAATCAGCCCCAGCATTTT
CDR3: CAWSLGGPHNQPQHF
J: TRBJ1-5
D: NA
size: NA
V: TRBV30

DNA: TGTGCCAGCAGCGTAGGGCTAGCGGGAGATCGAAGGACTCACGAGCAGTACTTC
CDR3: CASSVGLAGDRRTHEQYF
J: TRBJ2-7
D: TRBD2
size: NA
V: TRBV9